This entry concerns a single TCR beta chain. What antigen it recognizes has not been identified. No much larger clone exists at a distance of one base, and base qualities are not known. This entry is derived from a study of CD8 T cells in Susac syndrome (dated by TCRdb to the late 2010s). In terms of the full investigation: Among the Susac syndrome patients who were sequenced, clinically active disease was present in six and clinical remission was observed in under ten. At blood withdrawal, Susac syndrome patients were either therapy-naive, taking corticosteroids (in some cases with IVIg as well), or taking IVIg alone. Whether CD8+ T cell activation and differentiation in Susac syndrome was antigen driven was tested using repertoire sequencing.

Peripheral blood CD8+ and CD4+ T cells from healthy donors, Susac syndrome patients and multiple sclerosis patients were profiled by high-throughput TCR beta sequencing. Recently defined diagnostic criteria for definite or probable disease were met by the Susac syndrome patients. Bulk CD8+ and CD4+ T cells were purified magnetically by negative isolation, whereas CD8+ TEMRA cells were enriched by FACS. Blood was drawn into EDTA tubes, processed within 24 hours, and PBMCs were isolated by density gradient centrifugation. PBMCs intended for TCR sequencing were cryopreserved in liquid nitrogen and thawed later in a water bath at 37 degrees C. Purity of sorted or isolated CD4+, CD8+ and CD8+ TEMRA cells was at least 90%. RNA was extracted using the RNeasy kit, and roughly 0.5 to 1 microgram was reverse transcribed with random hexamers. TCR beta CDR3 regions were amplified with the immunoSEQ multiplex PCR assay covering 54 Vbeta and 13 Jbeta segments. PCR amplification bias was corrected by using a synthetic template baseline for primer optimization and computational correction. Turning to the authors' computational methods: Reads were annotated to V, D and J genes according to IMGT and were analyzed with immunoSEQ Analyzer, with only productive sequences retained. Clonality was computed as one minus Shannon entropy normalized by log2 of the number of productive unique sequences. For each patient and control, public and private clones were evaluated among the 100 most prevalent clones. A clone was defined as Susac-specific if it was absent from the healthy and MS cohorts, from some 1,100 published viral clones and from other ImmuneACCESS disease sequences. Starting from the raw public reads, TCRdb applied fastp trimming at Q25, assembled clones with MiXCR and retained in-frame beta chains. Every distinct CDR3 protein forms one entry, paired with its most common genes and DNA. The V and J calls, along with clone size, are taken from TCRdb and not from the paper's own processing. Recorded for this sample are 200,000 to 300,000 distinct CDR3 sequences; 96% of them occurred a single time. In total, the top ten clones hold about 0.1% of the sample.

General conclusions and limits of the study: No clonal expansion was detected in the CD4+ T cell repertoire of Susac syndrome patients. The TCR sequencing and HLA analysis was acknowledged to have included a relatively small number of individuals.

The CDR3 goes from the cysteine to the phenylalanine over 14 residues. The sequence is cut down to CDR3 DNA, 42 bases in frame from base 1. Between the V and J ends, shortened by 2 bases and 5 bases respectively, the junction contains 9 bases. Sequencing input: CD4+ T cells from PBMCs. The chain employs TRBV12-3 or TRBV12-4 and TRBJ2-2; there is no confident call for the D gene. The sequence was collected from a human donor with Susac syndrome. The nucleotide sequence reads TGTGCCAGCAGTTTAAATTTGGGGACCGGGGAGCTGTTTTTT. Protein translation: CASSLNLGTGELFF.